These T cell receptor beta chains were read from a single sample in a study of patients and donors after allogeneic stem cell transplantation. TCRdb itself ran the RT-PCR reads through MiXCR, one entry per CDR3 protein. Altogether over 150,000 distinct CDR3 sequences are present, 41% being singletons, with the ten largest covering 33%. Source material: blood, either unsorted or a sorted T cell fraction (not recorded which). Source of these receptors: a human donor who was either an allogeneic HSCT recipient or a stem cell or donor lymphocyte infusion donor (not recorded which). It is not recorded whose cells these are; they may come from a transplant donor. CDR3s include the opening cysteine and the closing phenylalanine or tryptophan. The D gene is left open where the match is weak. Only part of the rows carry a size: once, few, many, or a class if the clone is expanded.

TRBJ1-1,TRBV9,.,.,CASSVGTSTEAFF,TGTGCCAGCAGCGTAGGAACCTCCACTGAAGCTTTCTTT
TRBJ1-1,TRBV5-1,.,.,CASSSRPPGGDTEAFF,TGCGCCAGCAGCTCCCGACCCCCCGGCGGGGACACTGAAGCTTTCTTT
TRBJ1-4,TRBV20-1,TRBD1,few,CSASLGTGDAEKLFF,TGCAGTGCTAGCCTCGGGACAGGGGACGCGGAAAAACTGTTTTTT
TRBJ2-7,TRBV10-3,.,.,CAISPGGDEQYF,TGTGCCATCAGTCCCGGGGGCGACGAGCAGTACTTC
TRBJ1-5,TRBV11-2,.,.,CASSLEHNPNQPQHF,TGTGCCAGCAGCTTAGAGCACAACCCTAATCAGCCCCAGCATTTT
TRBJ1-4,TRBV6-2/TRBV6-3,.,.,CASRRQELEKLFF,TGTGCCAGCCGCCGACAGGAACTAGAAAAACTGTTTTTT
TRBJ2-1,TRBV28,TRBD2,.,CASSLSAGGYDNEQFF,TGTGCCAGCAGTTTATCGGCGGGAGGGTATGACAATGAGCAGTTCTTC
TRBJ2-3,TRBV9,TRBD2,.,CASSVELAGADTQYF,TGTGCCAGCAGCGTAGAACTAGCGGGAGCAGATACGCAGTATTTT
TRBJ1-2,TRBV5-6,.,.,CASRNRPLGAGNYGYTF,TGTGCCAGCAGAAACCGCCCCTTAGGGGCAGGGAATTATGGCTACACCTTC
TRBJ2-7,TRBV12-3/TRBV12-4,TRBD1,.,CASSLGGQGDEQYF,TGTGCCAGCAGTTTAGGGGGACAGGGAGACGAGCAGTACTTC
TRBJ1-4,TRBV5-5,TRBD1,.,CASSLRTGFEKLFF,TGTGCCAGCAGCTTAAGGACAGGGTTTGAAAAACTGTTTTTT
TRBJ1-1,TRBV6-5,TRBD1,.,CASRRTGPNTEAFF,TGTGCCAGCAGAAGGACAGGGCCCAACACTGAAGCTTTCTTT
TRBJ2-7,TRBV7-6,TRBD1,.,CASSLSPPRTGSIYEQYF,TGTGCCAGCAGCTTATCTCCACCCAGGACAGGGAGCATATACGAGCAGTACTTC
TRBJ2-2,TRBV4-3,.,.,CASSQVQNTGELFF,TGCGCCAGCAGCCAGGTCCAGAACACCGGGGAGCTGTTTTTT
TRBJ2-7,TRBV12-3/TRBV12-4,TRBD2,few,CASSKRLAGYYEQYF,TGTGCCAGCAGCAAACGACTAGCAGGGTACTACGAGCAGTACTTC
TRBJ1-2,TRBV5-8,.,.,CASSLRRSYGYTF,TGTGCCAGCAGCTTAAGGAGAAGCTATGGCTACACCTTC
TRBJ2-7,TRBV6-6,TRBD1,.,CASSYPGTGGEQYF,TGTGCCAGCAGTTACCCCGGGACAGGGGGCGAGCAGTACTTC
TRBJ2-1,TRBV9,TRBD1,.,CASSAPGQVINEQFF,TGTGCCAGCAGCGCACCGGGACAGGTAATCAATGAGCAGTTCTTC
TRBJ1-3,TRBV7-6,.,.,CASTVGLGKSGNTIYF,TGTGCCAGCACCGTGGGACTGGGGAAGTCTGGAAACACCATATATTTT
TRBJ1-5,TRBV20-1,.,.,CSADRSNQPQHF,TGCAGTGCAGACAGATCCAATCAGCCCCAGCATTTT
TRBJ1-4,TRBV4-3,TRBD1,few,CASSPTGGPWEKLFF,TGCGCCAGCAGCCCGACAGGGGGCCCTTGGGAAAAACTGTTTTTT
TRBJ1-3,TRBV30,TRBD1,few,CAWQTGPGNTIYF,TGTGCCTGGCAGACAGGGCCTGGAAACACCATATATTTT
TRBJ2-3,TRBV28,TRBD2,once,CASSLYSSGRRNTQYF,TGTGCCAGCAGTTTATACTCTAGCGGGAGGCGTAATACGCAGTATTTT
TRBJ2-1,TRBV15,.,.,CATSRTQGGWYNEQFF,TGTGCCACCAGCAGAACCCAAGGGGGGTGGTACAATGAGCAGTTCTTC
TRBJ2-1,TRBV24-1,TRBD1,few,CASGTGTNEQFF,TGTGCCTCCGGGACAGGTACCAATGAGCAGTTCTTC
TRBJ1-2,TRBV12-3/TRBV12-4,.,.,CASSLGPSPEGYTF,TGTGCCAGCAGCCTAGGACCCTCGCCGGAGGGCTACACCTTC
TRBJ1-2,TRBV7-2,.,.,CASRRAGVNPYGYTF,TGTGCCAGCCGACGGGCAGGGGTGAACCCCTATGGCTACACCTTC
TRBJ2-7,TRBV20-1,.,.,CSARGDSHYEQYF,TGCAGTGCTAGAGGTGACAGTCACTACGAGCAGTACTTC
TRBJ1-5,TRBV12-3/TRBV12-4,.,few,CASNPGRGSPQHF,TGTGCCAGCAATCCGGGACGGGGTTCTCCCCAGCATTTT
TRBJ1-2,TRBV14,TRBD1,.,CASSQDLPRRGFDGYTF,TGTGCCAGCAGCCAAGATCTACCGCGCAGGGGGTTTGATGGCTACACCTTC
TRBJ1-1,TRBV5-5,.,.,CASSFAGKNTEAFF,TGTGCCAGCAGCTTCGCCGGGAAGAACACTGAAGCTTTCTTT
TRBJ1-1,TRBV6-5,TRBD1,.,CASSFDRGVFF,TGTGCCAGCAGTTTCGACAGGGGGGTTTTCTTT
TRBJ1-2,TRBV13,TRBD1,.,CASSSTGSYTF,TGTGCCAGCAGCTCGACAGGGTCCTACACCTTC